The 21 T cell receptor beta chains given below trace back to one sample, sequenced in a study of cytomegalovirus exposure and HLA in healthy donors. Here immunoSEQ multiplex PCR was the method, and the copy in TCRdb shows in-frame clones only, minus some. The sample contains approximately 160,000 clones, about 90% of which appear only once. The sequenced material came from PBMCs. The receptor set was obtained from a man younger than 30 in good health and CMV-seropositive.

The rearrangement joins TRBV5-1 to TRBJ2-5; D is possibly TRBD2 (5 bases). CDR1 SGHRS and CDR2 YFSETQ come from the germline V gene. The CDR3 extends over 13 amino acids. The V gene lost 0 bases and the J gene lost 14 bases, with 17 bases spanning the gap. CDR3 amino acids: CASSLAEGAGLYF. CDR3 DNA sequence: TGCGCCAGCAGCTTGGCCGAGGGAGCAGGATTATACTTC.

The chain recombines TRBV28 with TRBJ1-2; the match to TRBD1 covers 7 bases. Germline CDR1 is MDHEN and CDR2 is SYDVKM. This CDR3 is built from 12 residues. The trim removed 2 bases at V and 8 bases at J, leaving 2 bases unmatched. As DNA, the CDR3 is TGTGCCAGCAGTTTAGACAGGGTCGGCTACACCTTC. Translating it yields CASSLDRVGYTF.

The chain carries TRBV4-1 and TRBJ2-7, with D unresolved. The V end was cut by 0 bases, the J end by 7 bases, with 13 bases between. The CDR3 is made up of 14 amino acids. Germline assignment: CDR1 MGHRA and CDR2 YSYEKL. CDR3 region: CASSQDGGLREQYF. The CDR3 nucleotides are TGCGCCAGCAGCCAAGATGGTGGGCTGCGAGAGCAGTACTTC.

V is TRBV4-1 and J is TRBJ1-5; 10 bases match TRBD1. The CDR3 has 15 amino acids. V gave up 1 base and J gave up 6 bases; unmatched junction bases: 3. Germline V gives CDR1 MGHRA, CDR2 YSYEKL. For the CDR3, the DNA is TGCGCCAGCAGCCAAGTGACAGGGGGCGGTCAGCCCCAGCATTTT. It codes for CASSQVTGGGQPQHF.

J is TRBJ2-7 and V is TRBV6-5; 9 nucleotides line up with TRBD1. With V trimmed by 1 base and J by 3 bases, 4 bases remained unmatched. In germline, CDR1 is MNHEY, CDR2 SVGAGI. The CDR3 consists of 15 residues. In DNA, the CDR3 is TGTGCCAGCAGTTACTACAGGACAGGGGTCTACGAGCAGTACTTC. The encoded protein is CASSYYRTGVYEQYF.

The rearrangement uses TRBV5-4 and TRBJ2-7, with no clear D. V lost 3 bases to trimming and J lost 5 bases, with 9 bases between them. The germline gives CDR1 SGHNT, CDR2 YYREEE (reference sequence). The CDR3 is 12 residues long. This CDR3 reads CASSSESDEQYF. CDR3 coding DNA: TGTGCCAGCAGCTCGGAGTCTGACGAGCAGTACTTC.

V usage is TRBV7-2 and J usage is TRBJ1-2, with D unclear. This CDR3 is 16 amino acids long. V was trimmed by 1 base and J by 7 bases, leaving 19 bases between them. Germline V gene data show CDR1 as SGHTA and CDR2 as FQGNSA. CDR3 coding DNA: TGTGCCAGCAGCTTAGGGATGGGCAGGTCCTCTCGTGGCTACACCTTC. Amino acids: CASSLGMGRSSRGYTF.

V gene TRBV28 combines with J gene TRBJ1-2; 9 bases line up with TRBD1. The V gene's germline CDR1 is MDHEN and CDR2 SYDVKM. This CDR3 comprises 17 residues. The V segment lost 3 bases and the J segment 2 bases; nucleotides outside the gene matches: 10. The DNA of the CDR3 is TGTGCCAGCAGTTTGTTCTCATCGGGGACAGGGAACTATGGCTACACCTTC. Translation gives CASSLFSSGTGNYGYTF.

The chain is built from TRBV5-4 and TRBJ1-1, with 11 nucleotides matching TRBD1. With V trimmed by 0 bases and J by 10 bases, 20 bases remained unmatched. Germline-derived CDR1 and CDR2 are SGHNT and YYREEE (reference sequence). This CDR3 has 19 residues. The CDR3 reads CASSLGDRGISRPTLGAFF. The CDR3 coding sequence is TGTGCCAGCAGCTTGGGGGACAGGGGGATTTCTCGGCCCACTTTGGGAGCTTTCTTT.

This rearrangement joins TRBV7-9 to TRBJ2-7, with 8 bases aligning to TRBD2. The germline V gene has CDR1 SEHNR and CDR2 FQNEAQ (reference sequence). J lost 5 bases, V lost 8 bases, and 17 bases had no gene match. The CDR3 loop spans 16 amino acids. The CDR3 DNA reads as TGTGCCAGCGGTAATGGGGGGGGACTAGAAGCCCACGAGCAGTACTTC. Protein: CASGNGGGLEAHEQYF. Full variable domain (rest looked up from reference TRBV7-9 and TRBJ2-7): DTGVSQNPRHKITKRGQNVTFRCDPISEHNRLYWYRQTLGQGPEFLTYFQNEAQLEKSRLLSDRFSAERPKGSFSTLEIQRTEQGDSAMYLCASGNGGGLEAHEQYFGPGTRLTVT.

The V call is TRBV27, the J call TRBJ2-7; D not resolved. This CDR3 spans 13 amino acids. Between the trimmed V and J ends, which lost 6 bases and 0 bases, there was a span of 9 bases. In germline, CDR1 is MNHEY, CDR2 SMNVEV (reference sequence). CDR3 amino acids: CASSLISSYEQYF. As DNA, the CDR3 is TGTGCCAGCAGCTTGATTAGCTCCTACGAGCAGTACTTC.

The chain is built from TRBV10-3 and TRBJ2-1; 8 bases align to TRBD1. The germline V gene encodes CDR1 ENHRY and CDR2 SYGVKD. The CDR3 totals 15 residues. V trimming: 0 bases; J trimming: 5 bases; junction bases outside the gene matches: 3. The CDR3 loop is CAISESGQENNEQFF. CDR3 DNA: TGTGCCATCAGTGAGTCGGGACAGGAAAACAATGAGCAGTTCTTC.

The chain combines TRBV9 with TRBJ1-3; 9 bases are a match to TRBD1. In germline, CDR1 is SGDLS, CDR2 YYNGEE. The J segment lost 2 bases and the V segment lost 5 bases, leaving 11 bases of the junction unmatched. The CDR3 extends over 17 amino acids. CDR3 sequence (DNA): TGTGCCAGCAGTCAAGCTATGGACAGGGGCCCTGGAAACACCATATATTTT. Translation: CASSQAMDRGPGNTIYF.

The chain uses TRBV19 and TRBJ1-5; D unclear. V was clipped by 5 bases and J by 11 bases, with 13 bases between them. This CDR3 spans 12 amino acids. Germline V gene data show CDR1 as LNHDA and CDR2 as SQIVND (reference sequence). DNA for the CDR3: TGTGCCAGTAGTCGTATACATCAAGCCCAGCATTTT. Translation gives CASSRIHQAQHF.

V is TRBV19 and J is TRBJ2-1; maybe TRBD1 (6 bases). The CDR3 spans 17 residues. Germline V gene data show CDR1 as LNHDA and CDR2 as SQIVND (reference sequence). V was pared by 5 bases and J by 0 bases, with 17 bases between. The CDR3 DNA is TGTGCCAGTAGTCGTACTGGGGGCTCGAGCTCCTACAATGAGCAGTTCTTC. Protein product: CASSRTGGSSSYNEQFF.

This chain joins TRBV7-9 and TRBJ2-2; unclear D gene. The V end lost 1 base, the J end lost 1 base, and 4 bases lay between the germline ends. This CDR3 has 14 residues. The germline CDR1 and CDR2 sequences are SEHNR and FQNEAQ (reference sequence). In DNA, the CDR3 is TGTGCCAGCAGCTTAGAACAGAACACCGGGGAGCTGTTTTTT. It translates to CASSLEQNTGELFF. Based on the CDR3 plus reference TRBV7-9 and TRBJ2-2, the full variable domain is DTGVSQNPRHKITKRGQNVTFRCDPISEHNRLYWYRQTLGQGPEFLTYFQNEAQLEKSRLLSDRFSAERPKGSFSTLEIQRTEQGDSAMYLCASSLEQNTGELFFGEGSRLTVL.

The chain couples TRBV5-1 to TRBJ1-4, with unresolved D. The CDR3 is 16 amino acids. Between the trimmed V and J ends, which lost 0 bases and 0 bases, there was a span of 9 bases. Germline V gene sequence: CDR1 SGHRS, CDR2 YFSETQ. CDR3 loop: CASSLASVATNEKLFF. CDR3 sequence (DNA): TGCGCCAGCAGCTTGGCCTCGGTTGCAACTAATGAAAAACTGTTTTTT.

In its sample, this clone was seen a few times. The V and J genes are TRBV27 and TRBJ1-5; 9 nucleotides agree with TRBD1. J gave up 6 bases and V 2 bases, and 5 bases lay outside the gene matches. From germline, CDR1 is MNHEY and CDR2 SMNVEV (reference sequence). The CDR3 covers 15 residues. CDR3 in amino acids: CASSLLGQGTQPQHF. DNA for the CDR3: TGTGCCAGCAGTTTACTCGGACAGGGGACTCAGCCCCAGCATTTT.

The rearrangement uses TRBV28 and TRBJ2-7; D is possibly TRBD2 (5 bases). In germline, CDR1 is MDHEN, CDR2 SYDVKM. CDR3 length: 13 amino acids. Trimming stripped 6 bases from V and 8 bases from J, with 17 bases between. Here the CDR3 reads CASSVHLGVKQYF. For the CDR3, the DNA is TGTGCCAGCAGCGTCCACCTCGGGGTGAAGCAGTACTTC.

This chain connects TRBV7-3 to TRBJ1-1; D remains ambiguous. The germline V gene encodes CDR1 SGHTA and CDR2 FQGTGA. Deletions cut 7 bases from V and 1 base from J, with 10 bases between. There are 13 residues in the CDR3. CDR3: CASNEQPNTEAFF. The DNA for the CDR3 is TGTGCCAGCAATGAACAGCCGAACACTGAAGCTTTCTTT.

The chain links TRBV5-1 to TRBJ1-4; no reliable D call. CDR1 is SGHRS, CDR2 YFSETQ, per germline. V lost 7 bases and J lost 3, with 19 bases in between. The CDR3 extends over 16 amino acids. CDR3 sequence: CASSLQPVMANEKLFF. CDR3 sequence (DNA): TGCGCCAGCTCTCTTCAACCGGTGATGGCTAATGAAAAACTGTTTTTT.